Detailed here is one T cell receptor (beta chain). Its matching antigen is unknown. The source of the sample is a study of human thymus T cells. Study-level findings and limits: Across thymic and blood repertoires, the usage of V and J genes appeared to be biased. Related work found strong thymic repertoire overlap between unrelated individuals.

The source of the thymus tissue was resections taken during corrective heart surgery. Donation was from healthy Finnish infants who were having corrective surgery that addressed congenital heart defects. Trimming cost V 4 bases and J 0 bases, with 13 bases left between them. The germline CDR1 and CDR2 sequences are MNHEY and SVGAGI. The CDR3 is made up of 15 amino acids. Produced via immunoSEQ multiplex PCR; TCRdb's table is partial and in-frame only. This table holds tens of thousands of clones, 85% to 95% found once. Specimen: thymus tissue. The chain employs TRBV6-5 and TRBJ2-7, with D perhaps being TRBD1 or TRBD2 (5 bases each). This sequence was found in a girl in the first two years of life with a congenital heart defect but otherwise immunologically healthy. The CDR3 nucleotides are TGTGCCAGCAGTTCCCCCAGGGAGAGCTCCTACGAGCAGTACTTC. Protein: CASSSPRESSYEQYF.